The 25 T cell receptor beta chains listed next were all sequenced from one sample in a study of shared clonotypes between healthy human individuals. Using immunoSEQ multiplex PCR, the repertoire was profiled, and TCRdb retains in-frame clones only, with some absent. This sample has about 1.1 million clones, with approximately 80% found just once. Sequenced material: memory CD4+ T cells from PBMCs. Subset specified: CD45RA-negative fraction. These receptors came from a man younger than 35 in good health. Some clones in this sample may be carry-over from other donors' samples.

This clone was recorded many times. The genes are TRBV5-1 and TRBJ2-7; D tentatively reads TRBD1 or TRBD2 (5 bases each). The CDR3 loop spans 14 amino acids. V was trimmed by 6 bases and J by 3 bases, leaving 16 bases between them. The germline gives CDR1 SGHRS, CDR2 YFSETQ. Here the CDR3 DNA reads TGCGCCAGCACCCCGGGGCAGGGCTTCTACGAGCAGTACTTC. Amino acid sequence: CASTPGQGFYEQYF.

This rearrangement joins TRBV12-5 to TRBJ2-2, with TRBD2 identical over 10 bases. This CDR3 has 14 amino acids. The V and J ends lost 6 bases and 4 bases, in that order; junction bases with no gene match: 2. CDR1 and CDR2 (germline): LGHNT, FRNRAP. In DNA, the CDR3 is TGTGCTAGTGGACTAGCGGGAACCACCGGGGAGCTGTTTTTT. Translated, it gives CASGLAGTTGELFF.

On this clone itself: Other DNA sequences within the sample encode an identical CDR3. The J gene is TRBJ1-1, the V gene TRBV14; D remains unclear. CDR3 length: 13 amino acids. Germline CDR1 is SGHDN and CDR2 is FVKESK. V lost 3 bases and J 0 bases, leaving 5 bases between the germline ends. CDR3 sequence (DNA): TGTGCCAGCAGCCAGAGTCTGAACACTGAAGCTTTCTTT. Translating gives CASSQSLNTEAFF.

V and J are TRBV27 and TRBJ2-1; 8 bases are a match to TRBD2. This CDR3 region has 15 residues. V shed 6 bases and J 3 bases; nucleotides not matched to a gene: 7. Germline V lookup: CDR1 MNHEY, CDR2 SMNVEV (reference sequence). The CDR3 bases are TGTGCCAGCAGCCGGTTGGCGGGAGGCTACAATGAGCAGTTCTTC. Protein product: CASSRLAGGYNEQFF.

The chain is built from TRBV27 and TRBJ2-7; TRBD2 matches 11 bases. Germline V lookup: CDR1 MNHEY, CDR2 SMNVEV (reference sequence). The CDR3 is 14 amino acids. With 5 bases clipped from V and 7 bases from J, the junction kept 7 bases outside the gene matches. The CDR3 here is CASSASGGYTEQYF. The CDR3 DNA reads as TGTGCCAGCAGTGCTAGCGGGGGGTATACGGAGCAGTACTTC.

J is TRBJ2-3 and V is TRBV7-2; D perhaps matches TRBD1 (6 bases). The CDR3 extends over 15 amino acids. Trimming left V 6 bases short and J 2 bases short, with 15 bases between. In germline, CDR1 is SGHTA, CDR2 FQGNSA. CDR3 residues: CASSQIQGPTDTQYF. Here the CDR3 DNA reads TGTGCCAGCAGTCAAATACAGGGTCCCACAGATACGCAGTATTTT.

The rearrangement joins TRBV11-2 to TRBJ2-5; weak D call: TRBD2 (7 bases). This CDR3 is 16 amino acids long. Trimming left V 4 bases short and J 2 bases short, with 17 bases between. Germline values: CDR1 SGHAT, CDR2 FQNNGV. The CDR3 DNA follows: TGTGCCAGCAGCTCGCCCTGGGGGGGGCGTCAAGAGACCCAGTACTTC. The encoded protein is CASSSPWGGRQETQYF. Full variable domain (outside the CDR3, taken from reference TRBV11-2 and TRBJ2-5): EAGVAQSPRYKIIEKRQSVAFWCNPISGHATLYWYQQILGQGPKLLIQFQNNGVVDDSQLPKDRFSAERLKGVDSTLKIQPAKLEDSAVYLCASSSPWGGRQETQYFGPGTRLLVL.

The V call is TRBV5-4, the J call TRBJ2-7, with a tentative D call TRBD1 (5 bases). This CDR3 has 14 amino acids. Germline CDR1 is SGHNT and CDR2 is YYREEE (reference sequence). Trimming took 4 bases from V and 2 from J, leaving 13 bases between them. CDR3 amino acids: CASSRWGSAYEQYF. The DNA of the CDR3 is TGTGCCAGCAGCAGATGGGGCAGCGCCTACGAGCAGTACTTC.

The gene calls are TRBV27 and TRBJ2-3; TRBD2 matches at 8 bases. This CDR3 is 15 amino acids long. CDR1 MNHEY and CDR2 SMNVEV come from the germline V gene (reference sequence). The V segment lost 3 bases and the J segment 4 bases; nucleotides outside the gene matches: 6. The CDR3 region is CASSLRLANADTQYF. CDR3 DNA: TGTGCCAGCAGTTTGAGACTAGCGAACGCAGATACGCAGTATTTT.

A few counts support this clone. V and J are TRBV28 and TRBJ1-4; D is uncertain. The V end lost 6 bases, the J end lost 8 bases, and 19 bases lay between the germline ends. The CDR3 is 15 amino acids. Germline CDR1 and CDR2: MDHEN and SYDVKM. Here the CDR3 reads CASRISRRRGEKLFF. The CDR3 nucleotides read TGTGCCAGCAGAATTAGTCGCCGGCGAGGGGAAAAACTGTTTTTT.

The chain has TRBV20-1 and TRBJ2-7; no reliable D call. The length of the CDR3 is 11 residues. The germline V gene has CDR1 DFQATT and CDR2 SNEGSKA (reference sequence). V shed 1 base and J shed 6 bases, with 7 bases lying between them. The CDR3, as DNA: TGCAGTGCTAGAGGACCCCTCGAGCAGTACTTC. It translates to CSARGPLEQYF.

This rearrangement joins TRBV11-1 to TRBJ2-3, with D perhaps matching TRBD2 (5 bases). The germline V gene encodes CDR1 SGHAT and CDR2 FQDESV (reference sequence). V lost 5 bases, J lost 6 bases, and 12 bases lay in between. This CDR3 comprises 13 residues. The CDR3 loop is CASSAHSADTQYF. DNA of the CDR3: TGTGCCAGCAGCGCCCATAGCGCGGATACGCAGTATTTT.

This chain connects TRBV9 to TRBJ1-2, with D possibly being TRBD1 (6 bases). The CDR3 is made up of 14 amino acids. CDR1 and CDR2 from the germline V gene are SGDLS and YYNGEE. The V end lost 0 bases, the J end lost 13 bases, and 19 bases lay between the germline ends. The CDR3 DNA sequence: TGTGCCAGCAGCGTAGATGAGACAGGCCCCCGATGCACCTTC. Translated: CASSVDETGPRCTF.

This rearrangement joins TRBV30 to TRBJ1-1; no reliable D call. The germline V gene has CDR1 GTSNPN and CDR2 SVGIG (reference sequence). CDR3 length: 12 amino acids. The V end lost 4 bases, the J end lost 4 bases, and 10 bases lay between the germline ends. The CDR3: CAWTPWGTEAFF. Here the CDR3 DNA reads TGTGCCTGGACCCCGTGGGGCACTGAAGCTTTCTTT.

V and J are TRBV4-1 and TRBJ2-3; TRBD2 matches at 12 bases. Germline CDR1 reads MGHRA; CDR2 reads YSYEKL. J gave up 3 bases and V 1 base, and 2 bases lay outside the gene matches. This CDR3 is 16 amino acids long. This chain's CDR3 is CASSQGTSGDTDTQYF. The DNA of the CDR3 is TGCGCCAGCAGCCAAGGGACTAGCGGGGATACAGATACGCAGTATTTT.

CDR3 residues: CATQTDSEAFF. CDR3 DNA: TGTGCCACACAAACTGACAGTGAAGCTTTCTTT. J is TRBJ1-1 and V is TRBV10-3, with D possibly being TRBD1 (5 bases). This CDR3 is 11 amino acids long. CDR1 and CDR2 (germline): ENHRY, SYGVKD. The germline V and J ends were trimmed by 10 bases and 7 bases, with 13 bases remaining between them.

CDR3 nucleotide sequence: TGTGCCAGCAGTTACAAAGGCAGAACCTACGAGCAGTACTTC. Protein: CASSYKGRTYEQYF. The chain employs TRBV6-5 and TRBJ2-7; D is ambiguous. Deletions cut 2 bases from V and 2 bases from J, with 10 bases between. This CDR3 comprises 14 residues. From germline, CDR1 is MNHEY and CDR2 SVGAGI.

This clone was found a few times. CDR3 sequence (DNA): TGTGCCAGCACCAGGGACGGCCAGAACACTGAAGCTTTCTTT. It specifies CASTRDGQNTEAFF. The chain is built from TRBV9 and TRBJ1-1; D is possibly TRBD1 (5 bases). Germline CDR1 reads SGDLS; CDR2 reads YYNGEE. Trimming stripped 6 bases from V and 1 base from J, with 13 bases between. This CDR3 is built from 14 residues.

This clone was recorded only once. V usage is TRBV29-1 and J usage is TRBJ1-2; a possible D gene is TRBD1 (5 bases). V gave up 5 bases and J gave up 5 bases, with 12 bases separating them. The CDR3 has 12 amino acids. CDR1 SQVTM and CDR2 ANQGSEA come from the germline V gene. As DNA, the CDR3 is TGCAGCGTTAGGAGACAGAGTTATGGCTACACCTTC. Translation: CSVRRQSYGYTF.

In its sample, this clone was seen a few times. This sequence joins TRBV20-1 and TRBJ1-4; D possibly corresponds to TRBD1 (5 bases). The CDR3 runs 11 residues. Germline values: CDR1 DFQATT, CDR2 SNEGSKA (reference sequence). Trimming stripped 3 bases from V and 10 bases from J, with 9 bases between. The CDR3 region has the DNA TGCAGTGCTAGTTCCGGGGGAAAACTGTTTTTT. It translates to CSASSGGKLFF.

A single count supports this clone. The chain joins TRBV5-1 to TRBJ2-1; D could derive from TRBD1 or TRBD2 (5 bases each). This CDR3 has 18 residues. V lost 0 bases, J lost 0 bases, and 16 bases lay in between. The germline V gene encodes CDR1 SGHRS and CDR2 YFSETQ. CDR3 in amino acids: CASSLVGVGGSSYNEQFF. CDR3 DNA: TGCGCCAGCAGCTTGGTGGGGGTGGGCGGAAGCTCCTACAATGAGCAGTTCTTC.

The rearrangement links TRBV11-2 to TRBJ2-3; perhaps TRBD2 as D (5 bases). This CDR3 is built from 16 residues. Germline lookup yields CDR1 SGHAT and CDR2 FQNNGV. Trimming shortened V by 1 base and J by 0 bases, and 11 bases separated the two germline ends. As DNA, the CDR3 is TGTGCCAGCAGCTTAGGGATTAGCGCAAGCACAGATACGCAGTATTTT. This gives the protein CASSLGISASTDTQYF.

V usage is TRBV5-4 and J usage is TRBJ2-2, with 13 nucleotides matching TRBD2. This CDR3 region has 17 residues. V lost 3 bases to trimming and J lost 5 bases; unmatched junction nucleotides: 7. The germline V gene has CDR1 SGHNT and CDR2 YYREEE (reference sequence). The CDR3 loop reads CASSSGLAGVSTGELFF. The CDR3 nucleotides read TGTGCCAGCAGCTCCGGACTAGCGGGAGTCAGTACCGGGGAGCTGTTTTTT. Variable domain in full (rest from reference TRBV5-4 and TRBJ2-2): ETGVTQSPTHLIKTRGQQVTLRCSSQSGHNTVSWYQQALGQGPQFIFQYYREEENGRGNFPPRFSGLQFPNYSSELNVNALELDDSALYLCASSSGLAGVSTGELFFGEGSRLTVL.

The chain joins TRBV27 to TRBJ2-7, with 13 bases fitting TRBD2. The germline V gene has CDR1 MNHEY and CDR2 SMNVEV (reference sequence). The CDR3 extends over 18 amino acids. The trim removed 5 bases at V and 3 bases at J, leaving 13 bases unmatched. The CDR3 here is CASSPPPGTSGALYEQYF. Here the CDR3 DNA reads TGTGCCAGCAGTCCTCCTCCCGGGACTAGCGGGGCCCTCTACGAGCAGTACTTC.

The gene calls are TRBV11-1 and TRBJ2-1; 10 nucleotides line up with TRBD2. The germline V gene encodes CDR1 SGHAT and CDR2 FQDESV (reference sequence). The ends lost 7 bases at V and 4 bases at J; junction bases unmatched: 10. This CDR3 is 16 amino acids long. DNA for the CDR3: TGTGCCAGCACCCTAGCGGGAGTTTTGGAGTACAATGAGCAGTTCTTC. Translated, it gives CASTLAGVLEYNEQFF. Together with reference TRBV11-1 and TRBJ2-1, the CDR3 gives the full variable domain: EAEVAQSPRYKITEKSQAVAFWCDPISGHATLYWYRQILGQGPELLVQFQDESVVDDSQLPKDRFSAERLKGVDSTLKIQPAELGDSAMYLCASTLAGVLEYNEQFFGPGTRLTVL.